This T cell receptor (beta chain) was recovered during a study of T cell repertoires in cytomegalovirus infection. Study-level background: Public TCR beta signatures marked donors with CMV infection and the matching HLA. Study-level results: Frequencies of public TCR beta families were cumulated, and this identified carriers of CMV plus the relevant HLA. In two of eight donors, the top clonotype was HLA-C-restricted CMV-specific.

V lost 5 bases, J lost 5 bases, and 12 bases lay in between. The CDR3 has 13 residues. The table lists this clonotype with a few counts. What it binds is not known. A single record per CDR3 protein comes from TCRdb applying MiXCR to the reads. The sample lists 40,000 to 50,000 distinct CDR3 sequences; more than 20% were seen once. The material sequenced was PBMCs, sequenced either directly or after in vitro stimulation (not recorded which). J is TRBJ1-1 and V is TRBV12-3 or TRBV12-4, with a weak D call TRBD1 (5 bases). This TCR derives from a human donor in good health (CMV status not recorded). Some clones in this sample may be carry-over from other donors' samples. CDR3 sequence: CASSPGGGTEAFF. CDR3 nucleotides: TGTGCCAGCAGTCCCGGGGGGGGGACTGAAGCTTTCTTT.